These T cell receptor beta chains were read from a single sample in a study of Japanese encephalitis immunity and Zika vaccine responses. TCRdb reprocessed the 5' RACE reads with MiXCR, giving one entry per CDR3 protein. The table lists 950 to 1,200 distinct CDR3 sequences, less than 3.5% of them singletons. The specimen was antigen-activated CD4+ T cells from blood, cultured, collected during a Zika inactivated vaccine study. These receptors were taken from an adult man who received an inactivated Zika virus vaccine. Each CDR3 is given with its conserved first and last residue. Fields, in order: D gene, V gene, J gene, clone size, CDR3 length, CDR3 protein, CDR3 DNA. A D gene is named only where the DNA matches it firmly. Size is omitted from some rows. Given values are once, few, many or a class for expanded clones.

>NA|TRBV6-5|TRBJ1-1|medium-sized|12
CASSPPFGGAFF
TGTGCCAGCAGCCCCCCCTTTGGGGGAGCTTTCTTT
>NA|TRBV6-4|TRBJ2-2|medium-sized|16
CASSDLGGRDVGELFF
TGTGCCAGCAGTGACTTGGGCGGAAGAGATGTGGGGGAGCTGTTTTTT
>NA|TRBV6-1|TRBJ2-7|many|16
CASSEALLGASYEQYF
TGTGCCAGCAGTGAAGCGCTTCTCGGCGCGAGCTACGAGCAGTACTTC
>NA|TRBV5-6|TRBJ2-3|large|16
CASSYLPPAGTDTQYF
TGTGCCAGCAGCTATCTCCCGCCGGCGGGTACAGATACGCAGTATTTT
>TRBD2|TRBV7-3|TRBJ2-1|large|15
CASSLSGGADNEQFF
TGTGCCAGCAGCCTCAGCGGGGGGGCGGACAATGAGCAGTTCTTC
>NA|TRBV19|TRBJ1-4|few|16
CASSMGGAGSNEKLFF
TGTGCCAGTAGTATGGGGGGCGCCGGGTCTAATGAAAAACTGTTTTTT
>NA|TRBV29-1|TRBJ1-3|medium-sized|14
CSVEVPGAGNTIYF
TGCAGCGTTGAAGTCCCGGGGGCTGGAAACACCATATATTTT
>NA|TRBV7-2|TRBJ2-7|large|11
CASSQLYEQYF
TGTGCCAGCAGCCAACTTTACGAGCAGTACTTC
>TRBD2|TRBV3-1|TRBJ2-3|few|16
CASSQETTSGPDTQYF
TGTGCCAGCAGCCAGGAGACGACTAGCGGCCCAGATACGCAGTATTTT
>NA|TRBV7-9|TRBJ1-2|many|11
CASSETGGYTF
TGTGCCAGCAGCGAGACAGGTGGCTACACCTTC
>TRBD1|TRBV7-8|TRBJ1-5|many|14
CASSFSRGVQCQHF
TGTGCCAGCAGCTTTAGCAGGGGGGTTCAGTGCCAGCATTTT
>NA|TRBV2|TRBJ2-7|large|11
CASSDFHEQYF
TGTGCCAGCAGTGATTTCCACGAGCAGTACTTC
>TRBD2|TRBV5-4|TRBJ2-3|large|13
CASSGGGIDTQYF
TGTGCCAGCAGCGGCGGGGGGATAGATACGCAGTATTTT
>NA|TRBV20-1|TRBJ1-4|medium-sized|14
CSATPGTQNEKLFF
TGCAGTGCTACGCCCGGGACACAAAATGAAAAACTGTTTTTT
>NA|TRBV2|TRBJ2-3|many|13
CASKRRQTDTQYF
TGTGCCAGCAAGAGGAGACAGACAGATACGCAGTATTTT
>NA|TRBV4-1|TRBJ1-2|large|14
CASSQDRFAYGYTF
TGCGCCAGCAGCCAAGATCGTTTTGCATATGGCTACACCTTC
>TRBD2|TRBV9|TRBJ2-3|medium-sized|16
CASSSGLGLRADTQYF
TGTGCCAGCAGCTCGGGACTAGGCTTGAGGGCAGATACGCAGTATTTT
>NA|TRBV6-6|TRBJ2-5|large|13
CASGPWTGETQYF
TGTGCCAGCGGACCCTGGACTGGTGAGACCCAGTACTTC
>NA|TRBV4-1|TRBJ2-7|many|13
CASSLEAGYEQYF
TGCGCCAGCAGCCTTGAGGCGGGCTACGAGCAGTACTTC
>TRBD2|TRBV4-1|TRBJ2-1|many|20
CASSQLAYLAGDRSYNEQFF
TGCGCCAGCAGCCAACTCGCCTACCTAGCGGGGGACCGCTCCTACAATGAGCAGTTCTTC
>NA|TRBV4-3|TRBJ1-1|medium-sized|16
CASSLGHGESNTEAFF
TGCGCCAGCAGCCTTGGCCACGGGGAGTCGAACACTGAAGCTTTCTTT
>NA|TRBV6-2/TRBV6-3|TRBJ2-4|many|14
CASSLGSAKNIQYF
TGTGCCAGCAGTCTTGGGAGCGCCAAAAACATTCAGTACTTC
>NA|TRBV7-2|TRBJ2-5|large|14
CASSLGGAQETQYF
TGTGCCAGCAGCCTCGGGGGAGCACAAGAGACCCAGTACTTC
>TRBD1|TRBV6-1|TRBJ1-1|many|15
CASSGTGGWHTEAFF
TGTGCCAGCAGTGGGACAGGGGGCTGGCACACTGAAGCTTTCTTT
>NA|TRBV4-3|TRBJ1-2|medium-sized|16
CASSQETPVGARGYTF
TGCGCCAGCAGCCAAGAAACCCCAGTGGGGGCTAGAGGCTACACCTTC
>NA|TRBV6-2/TRBV6-3|TRBJ2-3|NA|13
CASSSGGTDTKYF
TGTGCAAGCAGTTCCGGAGGAACAGATACGAAGTATTTT
>NA|TRBV30|TRBJ1-4|many|14
CACKTGTENEKLFF
TGTGCCTGTAAAACCGGGACGGAGAATGAAAAACTGTTTTTT
>NA|TRBV7-3|TRBJ2-2|medium-sized|14
CASSPGLWTGELFF
TGTGCCAGCAGCCCGGGATTGTGGACCGGGGAGCTGTTTTTT
>NA|TRBV25-1|TRBJ2-5|large|16
CASSHLRAGVSETQYF
TGTGCCAGCAGTCACCTTAGGGCAGGGGTTTCGGAGACCCAGTACTTC
>NA|TRBV5-1|TRBJ1-1|many|14
CASSLDQPFAEAFF
TGCGCCAGCAGCTTGGACCAACCTTTCGCTGAAGCTTTCTTT
>TRBD1|TRBV4-3|TRBJ2-7|hyperexpanded|16
CASSQDTPTGEYEQYF
TGCGCCAGCAGCCAAGATACCCCGACAGGGGAATACGAGCAGTACTTC
>NA|TRBV20-1|TRBJ1-2|medium-sized|15
CSAASQDTLGYGYTF
TGCAGTGCTGCCTCACAAGATACCTTAGGGTATGGCTACACCTTC
>TRBD2|TRBV5-6|TRBJ2-2|medium-sized|16
CASTLAGAGGTGELFF
TGTGCCAGCACCTTGGCGGGCGCGGGGGGCACCGGGGAGCTGTTTTTT
>NA|TRBV3-1|TRBJ1-2|few|16
CASSQESTTGHYGYTF
TGTGCCAGCAGCCAGGAATCAACGACAGGCCACTATGGCTACACCTTC
>NA|TRBV6-1|TRBJ1-3|large|14
CASSDYRIRNTIYF
TGTGCCAGCAGTGATTATAGGATCAGAAACACCATATATTTT
>TRBD2|TRBV12-3/TRBV12-4|TRBJ2-1|large|16
CASSPDTSGGAVEQFF
TGTGCCAGCAGTCCCGACACTAGCGGGGGGGCCGTTGAGCAGTTCTTC